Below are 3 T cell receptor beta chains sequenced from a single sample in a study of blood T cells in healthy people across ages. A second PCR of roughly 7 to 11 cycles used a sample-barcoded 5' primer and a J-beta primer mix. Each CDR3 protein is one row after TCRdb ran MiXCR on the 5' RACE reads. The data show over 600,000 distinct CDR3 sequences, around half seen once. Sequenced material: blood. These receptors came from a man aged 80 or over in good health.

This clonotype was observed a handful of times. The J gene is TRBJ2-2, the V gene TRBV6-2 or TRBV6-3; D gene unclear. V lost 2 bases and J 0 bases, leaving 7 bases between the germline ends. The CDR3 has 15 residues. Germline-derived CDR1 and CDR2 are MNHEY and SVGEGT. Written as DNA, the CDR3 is TGTGCCAGCAGTTACGAACGGCCGAACACCGGGGAGCTGTTTTTT. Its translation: CASSYERPNTGELFF.

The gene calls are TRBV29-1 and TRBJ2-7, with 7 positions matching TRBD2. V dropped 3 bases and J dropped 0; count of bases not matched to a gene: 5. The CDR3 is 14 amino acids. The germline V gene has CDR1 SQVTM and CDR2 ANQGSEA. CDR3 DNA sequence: TGCAGCGTTGAGGAAGGCGGGAGCTCCTACGAGCAGTACTTC. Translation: CSVEEGGSSYEQYF.

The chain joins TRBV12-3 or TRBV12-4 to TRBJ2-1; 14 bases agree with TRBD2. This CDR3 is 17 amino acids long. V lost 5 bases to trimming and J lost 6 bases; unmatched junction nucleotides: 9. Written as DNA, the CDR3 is TGTGCCAGCAGTCTTGGACTAGCGGGGGGACCCCGCAATGAGCAGTTCTTC. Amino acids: CASSLGLAGGPRNEQFF.